The next 12 T cell receptor beta chains were all read from a single sample in a study of T cell changes during pregnancy in multiple sclerosis. Generated by immunoSEQ multiplex PCR, the TCRdb table keeps only in-frame clones and is missing some. Altogether 60,000 or so clones are present, about 90% being singletons, with the ten largest covering approximately 2%. This specimen consisted of peripheral blood, obtained in the second trimester of pregnancy. The receptor set was obtained from a female donor in good health, enrolled as a control in a pregnancy study.

The genes are TRBV5-6 and TRBJ2-5, with 7 nucleotides matching TRBD1. V was pared by 5 bases and J by 5 bases, with 9 bases of the junction left unmatched. The CDR3 is 14 residues long. CDR1 is SGHDT and CDR2 is YYEEEE in the germline V gene. The CDR3 reads CASSRQGSSETQYF. DNA of the CDR3: TGTGCCAGCAGTCGACAGGGTTCGTCGGAGACCCAGTACTTC.

The rearrangement uses TRBV19 and TRBJ2-6, with D possibly TRBD2 on 6 matching bases. V lost 3 bases and J 4 bases, leaving 10 bases between the germline ends. The CDR3 is made up of 15 amino acids. Germline CDR1 is LNHDA and CDR2 is SQIVND (reference sequence). The CDR3 sequence is CASSIGGTGANVLTF. The CDR3 region has the DNA TGTGCCAGTAGTATCGGAGGGACCGGGGCCAACGTCCTGACTTTC.

This chain uses TRBV11-3 with TRBJ2-1, with 11 bases aligning to TRBD2. The CDR3 extends over 16 amino acids. The germline V gene encodes CDR1 SGHNT and CDR2 YENEEA. V was pared by 1 base and J by 5 bases, with 4 bases of the junction left unmatched. CDR3 amino acids: CASSLGTGLADNEQFF. CDR3 in DNA: TGTGCCAGCAGCTTAGGAACGGGACTAGCGGACAATGAGCAGTTCTTC. Drawing the rest from reference TRBV11-3 and TRBJ2-1, the complete variable domain is EAGVVQSPRYKIIEKKQPVAFWCNPISGHNTLYWYLQNLGQGPELLIRYENEEAVDDSQLPKDRFSAERLKGVDSTLKIQPAELGDSAVYLCASSLGTGLADNEQFFGPGTRLTVL.

The chain employs TRBV12-5 and TRBJ2-5; TRBD1 matches at 7 bases. Germline V gives CDR1 LGHNT, CDR2 FRNRAP. The V gene end was trimmed by 7 bases and the J gene end by 5 bases; junction bases not matched to a gene: 13. This CDR3 region has 15 residues. DNA for the CDR3: TGTGCTAGTGTTCTGACAGGGCGCGGTAGGGAGACCCAGTACTTC. Protein: CASVLTGRGRETQYF.

The rearrangement uses TRBV29-1 and TRBJ2-3; maybe TRBD2 (5 bases). The germline CDR1 and CDR2 sequences are SQVTM and ANQGSEA. The V and J ends lost 5 bases and 6 bases respectively, with 18 bases between them. CDR3 length: 14 residues. As DNA, the CDR3 is TGCAGCGTTTTCTCGCCGCTAGCTGCCGATACGCAGTATTTT. It is translated as CSVFSPLAADTQYF.

J is TRBJ1-2 and V is TRBV27, with a possible D match to TRBD1 (5 bases). The CDR3 has 14 amino acids. V shed 0 bases and J shed 4 bases, with 9 bases lying between them. The germline V gene encodes CDR1 MNHEY and CDR2 SMNVEV (reference sequence). The CDR3 nucleotides are TGTGCCAGCAGTTTATCTGACAGCTCCTATGGCTACACCTTC. It codes for CASSLSDSSYGYTF.

The genes are TRBV14 and TRBJ2-1, with D unclear. This CDR3 comprises 16 residues. The germline V and J ends were trimmed by 0 bases and 3 bases, with 12 bases remaining between them. Germline V gene sequence: CDR1 SGHDN, CDR2 FVKESK. In DNA form, the CDR3 reads TGTGCCAGCAGCCAAGATGCTAGACTGGACTACAATGAGCAGTTCTTC. It encodes CASSQDARLDYNEQFF.

This chain links TRBV6-1 with TRBJ1-1; no reliable D call. The CDR3 has 15 amino acids. The V end was cut by 3 bases, the J end by 0 bases, with 11 bases between. Germline CDR1 is MNHNS and CDR2 is SASEGT. CDR3 residues: CASSEVQAMNTEAFF. For the CDR3, the DNA is TGTGCCAGCAGTGAGGTCCAGGCGATGAACACTGAAGCTTTCTTT.

The chain employs TRBV27 and TRBJ2-1, with TRBD2 identical over 8 bases. The CDR3 runs 15 residues. V was clipped by 3 bases and J by 7 bases; unmatched bases: 8. CDR1 and CDR2 from the germline V gene are MNHEY and SMNVEV (reference sequence). DNA for the CDR3: TGTGCCAGCAGTTTTGTCGTTAGCGGGGAGAATGAGCAGTTCTTC. Translated, it gives CASSFVVSGENEQFF.

This clone has a handful of counts. The J gene is TRBJ2-2, the V gene TRBV15; D is uncertain. The germline V gene has CDR1 LNHNV and CDR2 YYDKDF (reference sequence). Trimming shortened V by 1 base and J by 10 bases, and 7 bases separated the two germline ends. This CDR3 comprises 12 residues. The CDR3 sequence is CATSRGAKELFF. The CDR3 region has the DNA TGTGCCACCAGCAGAGGGGCTAAGGAGCTGTTTTTT.

The table lists this clone with a few counts. The rearrangement uses TRBV29-1 and TRBJ1-1; 7 nucleotides align to TRBD1. The CDR3 covers 10 residues. Germline CDR1 and CDR2: SQVTM and ANQGSEA. J was trimmed by 7 bases and V by 7 bases; bases with no gene match: 3. The CDR3 spells CSARQGEAFF. In DNA form, the CDR3 reads TGCAGCGCCCGACAGGGTGAAGCTTTCTTT. The variable domain in full, with the rest retrieved from reference TRBV29-1 and TRBJ1-1, is SAVISQKPSRDICQRGTSLTIQCQVDSQVTMMFWYRQQPGQSLTLIATANQGSEATYESGFVIDKFPISRPNLTFSTLTVSNMSPEDSSIYLCSARQGEAFFGQGTRLTVV.

This chain links TRBV4-1 with TRBJ1-2; 8 bases match TRBD1. The CDR3 sequence is 15 residues long. CDR1 and CDR2 from the germline V gene are MGHRA and YSYEKL. The ends lost 3 bases at V and 7 bases at J; junction bases unmatched: 10. DNA of the CDR3: TGCGCCAGCAGCCACACGACAGGGGCGACGGCTGGCTACACCTTC. It codes for CASSHTTGATAGYTF.